This T cell receptor (beta chain) was sequenced in a study of cytomegalovirus exposure and HLA in healthy donors. PCR used 60 Vbeta primers and 13 Jbeta primers. The table came from immunoSEQ multiplex PCR; TCRdb's copy has only in-frame clones and leaves some out. The sample lists tens of thousands of clones; approximately 75% were seen once. Details on this clone: Its antigen remains unknown.

General observations from the study: Presence/absence analyses took donor sequencing depth as roughly uniform. TCR beta V segments were, for the most part, productive about 87% or about 30% of the time in an earlier analysis. The only immune exposure information that was available was CMV serostatus.

The TCR originated in a woman between 25 and 40 years old in good health and CMV-seronegative. Source material: PBMCs.

DNA of the CDR3: TGTGCCAGCAGCCGTGGGACAGGGGGCGAAAAACTGTTTTTT. Protein sequence: CASSRGTGGEKLFF. The V call is TRBV5-6, the J call TRBJ1-4, with 12 bases aligning to TRBD1. The junction had 3 bases not matched to a gene; V was cut back by 4 bases and J by 8 bases. The germline V gene encodes CDR1 SGHDT and CDR2 YYEEEE. This CDR3 region has 14 residues.